One and the same sample provided the 25 T cell receptor beta chains below, sequenced in a study of metastatic and nonmetastatic thyroid tumors. None of the patients had undergone any treatment ahead of thyroid surgery. TCRdb re-analyzed the PCR reads through MiXCR. The sample includes 30,000 to 40,000 clones, roughly 14% of them seen just once. Input material: blood. These receptors were taken from a female donor with papillary thyroid cancer or a benign thyroid nodule (not recorded which). Some clones in this sample may be carry-over from other donors' samples.

In the case of this clone: The junction departs from germline at one end; a sequencing error may be responsible. The chain has TRBV5-1 and TRBJ2-7, with 10 bases aligning to TRBD1. The CDR3 consists of 17 residues. The germline V gene has CDR1 SGHRS and CDR2 YFSETQ. CDR3 in amino acids: CASILTPGRDRGYEQYF. As DNA, the CDR3 is TGCGCCAGCATCTTGACTCCCGGGCGGGACAGGGGTTACGAGCAGTACTTC.

The chain has TRBV30 and TRBJ1-1; possibly TRBD1 for D (6 bases). Trimming took 3 bases from V and 7 from J, leaving 9 bases between them. Germline V lookup: CDR1 GTSNPN, CDR2 SVGIG (reference sequence). This CDR3 region has 11 residues. For the CDR3, the DNA is TGTGCCTGGAGAATAGGGGGTGAAGCTTTCTTT. This translates into CAWRIGGEAFF.

The sample holds many counts of this clone. The genes are TRBV28 and TRBJ1-2, with 7 bases identical to TRBD1. J was trimmed by 5 bases and V by 4 bases; bases with no gene match: 7. Looked up from germline, CDR1 is MDHEN and CDR2 is SYDVKM. The length of the CDR3 is 14 residues. CDR3 sequence reads: CASSSSGGGYGYTF. CDR3 sequence (DNA): TGTGCCAGCAGTTCTTCAGGGGGGGGGTATGGCTACACCTTC.

This clone was counted at least ten times. J is TRBJ2-3 and V is TRBV12-3 or TRBV12-4, with no clear D. The CDR3 is made up of 13 amino acids. The V gene lost 3 bases and the J gene lost 7 bases, with 11 bases spanning the gap. Here the CDR3 reads CASSFSRAYTQYF. DNA of the CDR3: TGTGCCAGCAGTTTTTCAAGGGCATATACGCAGTATTTT.

At least ten counts were recorded for this clone. The chain joins TRBV30 to TRBJ1-6; D not certain. The V gene lost 0 bases and the J gene lost 7 bases, with 13 bases spanning the gap. Germline V gives CDR1 GTSNPN, CDR2 SVGIG (reference sequence). CDR3 length: 15 residues. The CDR3 is CAWSVRTGKNSPLHF. Here the CDR3 DNA reads TGTGCCTGGAGTGTACGGACGGGAAAAAATTCACCCCTCCACTTT.

This clone has at least ten counts. The chain recombines TRBV7-8 with TRBJ2-7; TRBD2 matches 8 bases. The CDR3 is 15 amino acids. Germline CDR1 is SGHVS and CDR2 is FQNEAQ. The junction had 12 bases not matched to a gene; V was cut back by 5 bases and J by 6 bases. The CDR3 DNA reads TGTGCCAGCAGCCCTACTAGCGGAACTACCGCCGAGCAGTACTTC. As protein: CASSPTSGTTAEQYF.

There are a few counts of this clone. This chain joins TRBV11-3 and TRBJ2-3, with TRBD2 matching over 10 bases. Per germline, CDR1 SGHNT and CDR2 YENEEA. The ends lost 5 bases at V and 1 base at J; junction bases unmatched: 3. The CDR3 contains 15 residues. CDR3 DNA sequence: TGTGCCAGCAGCCCAGGGACTAGCGGCACAGATACGCAGTATTTT. This translates into CASSPGTSGTDTQYF.

At least ten counts were recorded for this clone. The chain is built from TRBV5-6 and TRBJ1-1; no definite D call. Trimming removed 2 bases from V and 13 bases from J, with 30 bases in between. This CDR3 contains 17 residues. Germline CDR1 reads SGHDT; CDR2 reads YYEEEE. CDR3 nucleotide sequence: TGTGCCAGCAGCTTATTCGGGAATTTTGTAGGGCGCGACGGAGGTTTCTTT. Translating gives CASSLFGNFVGRDGGFF.

This clone came up a few times. Given a much more abundant clone one base away, this may be a read error. The DNA for the CDR3 is TGTGCCATCAGTGAGAGCGGCGGTGTAAAACTGTTTTTT. Translated: CAISESGGVKLFF. The rearrangement uses TRBV10-3 and TRBJ1-4; the D is unclear. Trimming left V 2 bases short and J 10 bases short, with 11 bases between. Germline V gene data show CDR1 as ENHRY and CDR2 as SYGVKD. The CDR3 covers 13 residues.

This clone was found many times. V gene TRBV2 combines with J gene TRBJ1-5; D remains ambiguous. The CDR3 totals 14 residues. The germline V gene encodes CDR1 SNHLY and CDR2 FYNNEI. The V gene lost 4 bases and the J gene lost 1 base, with 8 bases spanning the gap. The chain's CDR3 is CASSGSASNQPQHF. Written as DNA, the CDR3 is TGTGCCAGCAGTGGATCAGCGAGCAATCAGCCCCAGCATTTT. The whole variable domain, filled in from reference TRBV2 and TRBJ1-5, reads EPEVTQTPSHQVTQMGQEVILRCVPISNHLYFYWYRQILGQKVEFLVSFYNNEISEKSEIFDDQFSVERPDGSNFTLKIRSTKLEDSAMYFCASSGSASNQPQHFGDGTRLSIL.

This clone was picked up a small number of times. The V gene is TRBV6-2 or TRBV6-3, the J gene TRBJ1-2; no firm D call. This CDR3 has 13 residues. Per germline, CDR1 MNHEY and CDR2 SVGEGT. Trimming stripped 2 bases from V and 4 bases from J, with 8 bases between. The CDR3 spells CASSYAVFYGYTF. CDR3 in DNA: TGTGCCAGCAGTTACGCAGTATTCTATGGCTACACCTTC.

The sample holds many counts of this clone. The chain links TRBV12-3 or TRBV12-4 to TRBJ2-3; a possible D gene is TRBD2 (5 bases). The CDR3 is 14 residues long. V was cut by 6 bases and J by 3 bases, with 13 bases left in between. This chain's CDR3 is CASSKTTRTDTQYF. The CDR3 DNA reads as TGTGCCAGCAGCAAAACTACTAGGACAGATACGCAGTATTTT.

This clone occurred many times. V is TRBV11-1 and J is TRBJ2-3; 15 positions match TRBD2. Trimming cost V 2 bases and J 9 bases; bases outside gene matches: 3. Looked up from germline, CDR1 is SGHAT and CDR2 is FQDESV (reference sequence). The CDR3 length is 15 residues. DNA of the CDR3: TGTGCCAGCAGCTTAATGGGGACTAGCGGGGGGACGCAGTATTTT. Translated: CASSLMGTSGGTQYF.

There are many counts of this clone. V usage is TRBV10-3 and J usage is TRBJ1-6; no firm D call. With 0 bases removed from V and 5 bases from J, the gap between germline ends came to 8 bases. Germline loops: CDR1 ENHRY, CDR2 SYGVKD. The CDR3 contains 15 residues. CDR3 bases: TGTGCCATCAGTGAGTCGAGGAGAGATAATTCACCCCTCCACTTT. Translated: CAISESRRDNSPLHF.

This clone occurred many times. This rearrangement joins TRBV19 to TRBJ2-5; D is unresolved. Germline V gene lookup returns CDR1 LNHDA and CDR2 SQIVND (reference sequence). CDR3 size: 13 residues. Between the trimmed V and J ends, which lost 7 bases and 7 bases, there was a span of 16 bases. CDR3 protein: CASTPGTLGTQYF. In nucleotides, the CDR3 is TGTGCCAGTACTCCAGGAACATTGGGGACCCAGTACTTC.

By its share, this clone is medium-sized. This sequence joins TRBV27 and TRBJ2-1; TRBD1 matches at 11 bases. Germline CDR1 MNHEY, CDR2 SMNVEV (reference sequence). The CDR3 runs 14 residues. The V gene end was trimmed by 7 bases and the J gene end by 6 bases; junction bases not matched to a gene: 5. CDR3 DNA: TGTGCCAGCAACTTTGGACAGGGGGCCAATGAGCAGTTCTTC. Amino acid sequence: CASNFGQGANEQFF.

The table lists this clone with a few counts. V is TRBV28 and J is TRBJ2-2, with TRBD1 matching over 9 bases. Trimming removed 6 bases from V and 7 bases from J; junction bases left unmatched: 6. Germline-derived CDR1 and CDR2 are MDHEN and SYDVKM. The CDR3 runs to 14 residues. The CDR3 DNA sequence: TGTGCCAGCAGGCAAACAGGGGGCCACGGGGAGCTGTTTTTT. Protein sequence: CASRQTGGHGELFF. The full variable domain, rest sourced from reference TRBV28 and TRBJ2-2, is DVKVTQSSRYLVKRTGEKVFLECVQDMDHENMFWYRQDPGLGLRLIYFSYDVKMKEKGDIPEGYSVSREKKERFSLILESASTNQTSMYLCASRQTGGHGELFFGEGSRLTVL.

This clone was counted a few times. A read error is likely, as this CDR3 ends without the conserved phenylalanine or tryptophan. The chain carries TRBV2 and TRBJ1-2; unclear D gene. Germline CDR1 SNHLY, CDR2 FYNNEI. CDR3 size: 14 residues. V was pared by 7 bases and J by 3 bases, with 15 bases between. CDR3 coding DNA: TGTGCCAGCATTGAGGTTCGTGGAGACTATGGCTACACCCTC. The encoded protein is CASIEVRGDYGYTL.

This clone was seen many times. The chain employs TRBV4-1 and TRBJ1-2; 7 nucleotides match TRBD1. The germline gives CDR1 MGHRA, CDR2 YSYEKL. V lost 4 bases, J lost 7 bases, and 6 bases stayed unmatched. This CDR3 is built from 13 residues. CDR3 protein: CASSPPTGSGYTF. CDR3 nucleotide sequence: TGCGCCAGCAGCCCACCGACAGGGTCTGGCTACACCTTC.

This clone was picked up a small number of times. A read error may explain this, as a much larger clone is one base away. The CDR3 loop is CSVEVFPGLPNEQFF. CDR3 in DNA: TGCAGCGTTGAAGTCTTCCCGGGACTCCCCAATGAGCAGTTCTTC. This chain connects TRBV29-1 to TRBJ2-1; a weak D match, TRBD2 (6 bases). Trimming took 1 base from V and 6 from J, leaving 16 bases between them. This CDR3 contains 15 residues. CDR1 SQVTM and CDR2 ANQGSEA come from the germline V gene.

Many counts were recorded for this clone. This chain uses TRBV11-1 with TRBJ2-3; 8 nucleotides agree with TRBD1. The germline CDR1 and CDR2 sequences are SGHAT and FQDESV (reference sequence). The CDR3 has 16 residues. The V gene end was trimmed by 6 bases and the J gene end by 0 bases; junction bases not matched to a gene: 8. The CDR3 loop is CASRPPGQASTDTQYF. The CDR3 DNA follows: TGTGCCAGCAGACCACCGGGACAGGCGAGCACAGATACGCAGTATTTT.

The rearrangement uses TRBV6-2 or TRBV6-3 and TRBJ2-1; TRBD2 is a possible D gene (6 bases). Trimming cost V 5 bases and J 5 bases, with 19 bases left between them. The CDR3 is 16 residues long. Germline lookup yields CDR1 MNHEY and CDR2 SVGEGT. CDR3 residues: CASSPGVGLLDNEQFF. The CDR3 DNA reads as TGTGCCAGCAGTCCCGGGGTGGGACTCTTGGACAATGAGCAGTTCTTC.

CDR3 DNA sequence: TGTGCCAGCACCCCAGGAGGTGGCCCCTCCTACAATGAGCAGTTCTTC. Its protein is CASTPGGGPSYNEQFF. The V and J genes are TRBV9 and TRBJ2-1; a weak D match, TRBD2 (5 bases). The CDR3 is made up of 16 amino acids. Germline loops: CDR1 SGDLS, CDR2 YYNGEE. Trimming took 6 bases from V and 0 from J, leaving 16 bases between them.

This clone was observed many times. V usage is TRBV7-2 and J usage is TRBJ2-1; D is perhaps TRBD1 (6 bases). The CDR3 extends over 14 amino acids. V was trimmed by 5 bases and J by 4 bases, leaving 12 bases between them. From germline, CDR1 is SGHTA and CDR2 FQGNSA. CDR3 sequence reads: CASSPARGYNEQFF. The CDR3 DNA is TGTGCCAGCAGCCCCGCGAGGGGGTACAATGAGCAGTTCTTC.

This clone was seen at least ten times. The gene calls are TRBV5-5 and TRBJ2-3; D is unclear. V was pared by 4 bases and J by 4 bases, with 4 bases between. The CDR3 covers 11 residues. Germline CDR1 SGHKS, CDR2 YYEKEE (reference sequence). CDR3 residues: CASSPADTQYF. CDR3 nucleotide sequence: TGTGCCAGCAGCCCCGCAGATACGCAGTATTTT.